The clone carrying this T cell receptor beta chain was seen just once. The CDR3 totals 16 residues. Sequencing used immunoSEQ multiplex PCR; TCRdb keeps in-frame clones, though not all of them. The table has around 180,000 clones, 85% seen once. This sample was taken from a study of blood T cell repertoires in COVID-19. Study as a whole: Samples came from the United States, Italy and Spain, spanning acute and convalescent COVID-19.

The sequencing input was peripheral blood. This receptor was obtained from a person aged 65 to 85 with COVID-19, enrolled during active disease. The rearrangement links TRBV21-1 to TRBJ1-1. TRBV21-1 is a pseudogene segment. CDR3 sequence: CASSRPRGAGVAEAFF. The CDR3 DNA reads as TGTGCCAGCAGCCGACCCCGGGGGGCAGGCGTAGCTGAAGCTTTCTTT.